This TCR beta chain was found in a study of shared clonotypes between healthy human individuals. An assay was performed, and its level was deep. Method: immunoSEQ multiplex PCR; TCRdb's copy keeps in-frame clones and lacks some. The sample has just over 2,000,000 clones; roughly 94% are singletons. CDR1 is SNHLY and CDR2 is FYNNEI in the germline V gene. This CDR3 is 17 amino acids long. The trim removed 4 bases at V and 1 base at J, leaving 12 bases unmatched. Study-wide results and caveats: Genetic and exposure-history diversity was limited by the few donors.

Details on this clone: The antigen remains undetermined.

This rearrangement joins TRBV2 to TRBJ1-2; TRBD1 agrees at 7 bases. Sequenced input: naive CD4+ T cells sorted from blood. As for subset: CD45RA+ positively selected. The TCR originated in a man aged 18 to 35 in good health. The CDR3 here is CASSGDSPSGGNYGYTF. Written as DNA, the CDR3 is TGTGCCAGCAGTGGGGACAGCCCGTCGGGGGGTAACTATGGCTACACCTTC.